The 32 T cell receptor beta chains reported below all come from one sample, sequenced in a study of blood T cell repertoires in COVID-19. Profiling relied on immunoSEQ multiplex PCR, and the TCRdb table lists in-frame clones only, not all of them. The sample consists of over 140,000 clones, about 75% of them appearing once. Sample: PBMCs or T cells enriched from blood (not recorded which). These receptors all come from a woman between 45 and 65 years old who had recovered from COVID-19.

This chain joins TRBV28 and TRBJ1-2; D gene unclear. The V end was cut by 6 bases, the J end by 2 bases, with 13 bases between. CDR3 length equals 14 residues. The germline gives CDR1 MDHEN, CDR2 SYDVKM. CDR3 sequence (DNA): TGTGCCAGCAGGGAGGCGAATTCGAACTATGGCTACACCTTC. This sequence encodes CASREANSNYGYTF.

In nucleotides, the CDR3 is TGTGCCTGGAGTGGAGGGTGGGGCTACACCTTC. This translates into CAWSGGWGYTF. The rearrangement uses TRBV30 and TRBJ1-2; D not resolved. The CDR3 has 11 residues. Germline CDR1 GTSNPN, CDR2 SVGIG (reference sequence). Trimming pared 1 base from V and 8 bases from J, leaving 8 bases between.

This chain connects TRBV18 to TRBJ1-1, with 7 bases matching TRBD1. Germline lookup yields CDR1 KGHSH and CDR2 LQKENI. Unmatched junction bases numbered 2, after V lost 6 bases and J lost 7 bases. The CDR3 is 11 residues long. The CDR3 coding sequence is TGTGCCAGCTCGAGGGACAGTGAAGCTTTCTTT. It encodes CASSRDSEAFF.

The CDR3 sequence: CASSPHSGGASGELFF. As DNA, the CDR3 is TGTGCCAGCAGCCCCCATAGCGGGGGGGCATCCGGGGAGCTGTTTTTT. This chain connects TRBV7-3 to TRBJ2-2; 11 positions agree with TRBD2. Losses at the gene ends were 5 bases for V and 6 bases for J; bases not matched to a gene: 8. CDR3 size: 16 residues. Germline CDR1 SGHTA, CDR2 FQGTGA.

This rearrangement joins TRBV19 to TRBJ2-7; 10 bases fit TRBD1. Trimming took 3 bases from V and 3 from J; bases not matched to a gene: 5. Germline CDR1 LNHDA, CDR2 SQIVND (reference sequence). The CDR3 is 15 residues long. This CDR3 reads CASSMTGGPIYEQYF. The CDR3 DNA follows: TGTGCCAGTAGTATGACAGGGGGCCCCATCTACGAGCAGTACTTC.

This chain connects TRBV30 to TRBJ2-7; 8 bases line up with TRBD1. CDR1 is GTSNPN and CDR2 is SVGIG in the germline V gene (reference sequence). The CDR3 spans 12 residues. Trimming removed 7 bases from V and 5 bases from J; junction bases left unmatched: 7. The DNA of the CDR3 is TGTGCCTTTCGGACAGGGTCCCACGAGCAGTACTTC. It specifies CAFRTGSHEQYF.

This clone was picked up one time. The CDR3 sequence: CASSQAPTGINSPLHF. In DNA, the CDR3 is TGCGCCAGCAGCCAAGCCCCGACAGGGATTAATTCACCCCTCCACTTT. The rearrangement joins TRBV4-1 to TRBJ1-6, with 7 positions matching TRBD1. The V gene end was trimmed by 1 base and the J gene end by 6 bases; junction bases not matched to a gene: 6. Germline-derived CDR1 and CDR2 are MGHRA and YSYEKL. The CDR3 length is 16 residues.

The chain recombines TRBV7-6 with TRBJ1-1, with TRBD1 identical over 8 bases. The CDR3 has 15 amino acids. The germline CDR1 and CDR2 sequences are SGHVS and FNYEAQ. With V trimmed by 1 base and J by 4 bases, 5 bases remained unmatched. The CDR3 region has the DNA TGTGCCAGCAGCTTAGGGACAGGGAGAGGCACTGAAGCTTTCTTT. Translation: CASSLGTGRGTEAFF.

The chain combines TRBV28 with TRBJ1-2; D uncertain. V was shortened by 4 bases and J by 3 bases, with 3 bases between the two germline ends. Germline V gene data show CDR1 as MDHEN and CDR2 as SYDVKM. This CDR3 spans 11 amino acids. The DNA for the CDR3 is TGTGCCAGCAGTTCCGACTATGGCTACACCTTC. Protein product: CASSSDYGYTF.

The J gene is TRBJ2-7, the V gene TRBV30; possibly TRBD2 for D (7 bases). The CDR3 is 14 residues long. Per the germline V gene, CDR1 is GTSNPN and CDR2 is SVGIG (reference sequence). The germline V and J ends were trimmed by 1 base and 6 bases, with 16 bases remaining between them. CDR3 sequence: CAWSGGRGSLEQYF. The CDR3 DNA is TGTGCCTGGAGTGGGGGGAGGGGGAGCCTCGAGCAGTACTTC.

This clone occurred a few times. This chain joins TRBV2 and TRBJ1-1, with a tentative D call TRBD1 (6 bases). V lost 3 bases and J lost 9, with 8 bases in between. CDR3 length: 11 amino acids. Germline loops: CDR1 SNHLY, CDR2 FYNNEI. CDR3 bases: TGTGCCAGCAGTGATGACAGGAAAGCTTTCTTT. Translated, it gives CASSDDRKAFF.

This clone was recorded only once. V usage is TRBV19 and J usage is TRBJ2-6; tentatively, D is TRBD2 (6 bases). Trimming removed 7 bases at V and 1 base at J, with 11 bases between. Per germline, CDR1 LNHDA and CDR2 SQIVND (reference sequence). This CDR3 has 15 amino acids. The CDR3 loop is CASNVGRSGANVLTF. CDR3 nucleotide sequence: TGTGCCAGTAACGTTGGGAGGTCTGGGGCCAACGTCCTGACTTTC.

The chain joins TRBV29-1 to TRBJ1-2; TRBD1 might be the D (6 bases). The V gene's germline CDR1 is SQVTM and CDR2 ANQGSEA. This CDR3 is 11 amino acids long. The V gene lost 3 bases and the J gene lost 6 bases, with 8 bases spanning the gap. The CDR3 coding sequence is TGCAGCGTTGAGGGGGCGAATGGCTACACCTTC. It yields the protein CSVEGANGYTF.

The rearrangement links TRBV11-2 to TRBJ2-1, with D unclear. The CDR3 contains 12 residues. In germline, CDR1 is SGHAT, CDR2 FQNNGV. V dropped 1 base and J dropped 9 bases, with 7 bases sitting between them. CDR3: CASSLGGGEQFF. The CDR3 nucleotides read TGTGCCAGCAGCTTAGGAGGTGGTGAGCAGTTCTTC. The entire variable domain, with the rest obtained from reference TRBV11-2 and TRBJ2-1, is as follows: EAGVAQSPRYKIIEKRQSVAFWCNPISGHATLYWYQQILGQGPKLLIQFQNNGVVDDSQLPKDRFSAERLKGVDSTLKIQPAKLEDSAVYLCASSLGGGEQFFGPGTRLTVL.

This clone has just one count. The V and J genes are TRBV30 and TRBJ1-1, with D hard to call. V gave up 2 bases and J gave up 7 bases, with 11 bases separating them. CDR3 length: 12 amino acids. Looked up from germline, CDR1 is GTSNPN and CDR2 is SVGIG (reference sequence). The CDR3 spells CAWSFGGREAFF. The CDR3 DNA reads TGTGCCTGGAGTTTCGGAGGGCGTGAAGCTTTCTTT.

DNA for the CDR3: TGTGCCAGCAGCAGAGGGACAGGGAAGTGGGCCTACGAGCAGTACTTC. Encoded protein: CASSRGTGKWAYEQYF. This sequence joins TRBV5-5 and TRBJ2-7, with TRBD1 matching over 9 bases. The CDR3 length is 16 residues. In germline, CDR1 is SGHKS, CDR2 YYEKEE (reference sequence). The junction had 10 bases not matched to a gene; V was cut back by 4 bases and J by 2 bases.

CDR3 in amino acids: CASSLEALNTEAFF. CDR3 nucleotide sequence: TGTGCCAGTAGCCTCGAGGCCCTGAACACTGAAGCTTTCTTT. The chain employs TRBV19 and TRBJ1-1; D gene ambiguous. Germline V CDR1 and CDR2: LNHDA, SQIVND (reference sequence). V was trimmed by 6 bases and J by 0 bases, leaving 11 bases between them. The CDR3 totals 14 residues.

The CDR3 DNA is TGTGCCAGCAGTAATACCGGGAGCTATGGCTACACCTTC. Translated, it gives CASSNTGSYGYTF. The V call is TRBV6-4, the J call TRBJ1-2; D gene unclear. Between the trimmed V and J ends, which lost 5 bases and 4 bases, there was a span of 11 bases. This CDR3 comprises 13 residues. Looked up from germline, CDR1 is MRHNA and CDR2 is SNTAGT.

In its sample, this clone was seen a few times. The chain employs TRBV5-4 and TRBJ1-6, with 12 bases identical to TRBD1. The CDR3 consists of 16 residues. The germline V gene encodes CDR1 SGHNT and CDR2 YYREEE (reference sequence). With 3 bases clipped from V and 7 bases from J, the junction kept 5 bases outside the gene matches. DNA of the CDR3: TGTGCCAGCAGCTCGGGACAGGGGGCGTGGAATTCACCCCTCCACTTT. It yields the protein CASSSGQGAWNSPLHF.

V and J are TRBV13 and TRBJ2-3; TRBD2 aligns across 10 bases. CDR1 is PRHDT, CDR2 FYEKMQ, per germline (reference sequence). Trimming removed 2 bases from V and 6 bases from J; junction bases left unmatched: 8. The CDR3 consists of 16 residues. CDR3 sequence reads: CASSLRLAGVMDTQYF. CDR3 nucleotides: TGTGCCAGCAGCTTACGGCTAGCGGGAGTTATGGATACGCAGTATTTT. Drawing the rest from reference TRBV13 and TRBJ2-3, the complete variable domain is AAGVIQSPRHLIKEKRETATLKCYPIPRHDTVYWYQQGPGQDPQFLISFYEKMQSDKGSIPDRFSAQQFSDYHSELNMSSLELGDSALYFCASSLRLAGVMDTQYFGPGTRLTVL.

This clone has only a few counts. The rearrangement joins TRBV4-1 to TRBJ1-6; D is possibly TRBD1 (6 bases). This CDR3 spans 16 amino acids. Trimming took off 5 bases at V and 4 bases at J, with 15 bases between the two ends. Germline V CDR1 and CDR2: MGHRA, YSYEKL. CDR3 protein: CASSTPGGQYNSPLHF. CDR3 in DNA: TGCGCCAGCAGCACCCCCGGAGGACAGTATAATTCACCCCTCCACTTT.

The V gene is TRBV28, the J gene TRBJ1-4; TRBD1 matches 8 bases. The CDR3 sequence is 15 residues long. Germline lookup yields CDR1 MDHEN and CDR2 SYDVKM. V gave up 7 bases and J gave up 8 bases; unmatched junction bases: 12. The CDR3 region is CASTTIGQGSEKLFF. The CDR3 nucleotides read TGTGCCAGCACCACTATAGGACAGGGTTCCGAAAAACTGTTTTTT.

CDR3 in DNA: TGTGCCAGCACCCTGGACAGAGCCAAAAACATTCAGTACTTC. Residues: CASTLDRAKNIQYF. The rearrangement links TRBV27 to TRBJ2-4, with TRBD1 as a possible D gene (6 bases). Trimming left V 7 bases short and J 0 bases short, with 10 bases between. Germline-derived CDR1 and CDR2 are MNHEY and SMNVEV (reference sequence). This CDR3 comprises 14 residues.

CDR3 DNA sequence: TGTGCCTGGAGTGTACAGCGGGATAGCAATCAGCCCCAGCATTTT. This gives the protein CAWSVQRDSNQPQHF. The V gene is TRBV30, the J gene TRBJ1-5; D is uncertain. The CDR3 extends over 15 amino acids. The germline CDR1 and CDR2 sequences are GTSNPN and SVGIG (reference sequence). V shed 0 bases and J shed 0 bases, with 9 bases lying between them.

The genes are TRBV9 and TRBJ1-2; no reliable D call. Deletions cut 6 bases from V and 6 bases from J, with 12 bases between. Germline V gene data show CDR1 as SGDLS and CDR2 as YYNGEE. The CDR3 spans 12 residues. The chain's CDR3 is CASNPPPDGYTF. CDR3 coding DNA: TGTGCCAGCAACCCTCCACCGGATGGCTACACCTTC.

The rearrangement joins TRBV14 to TRBJ2-5, with 7 nucleotides matching TRBD2. The germline CDR1 and CDR2 sequences are SGHDN and FVKESK. V trimming: 4 bases; J trimming: 1 base; junction bases outside the gene matches: 9. The CDR3 covers 16 residues. CDR3 residues: CASSPLERGSQETQYF. The CDR3 DNA reads as TGTGCCAGCAGCCCCCTGGAGCGGGGCAGCCAAGAGACCCAGTACTTC. Filled out from reference TRBV14 and TRBJ2-5, the complete variable domain reads EAGVTQFPSHSVIEKGQTVTLRCDPISGHDNLYWYRRVMGKEIKFLLHFVKESKQDESGMPNNRFLAERTGGTYSTLKVQPAELEDSGVYFCASSPLERGSQETQYFGPGTRLLVL.

The V gene is TRBV5-1, the J gene TRBJ2-2; 9 bases match TRBD1. Germline CDR1 reads SGHRS; CDR2 reads YFSETQ. J gave up 2 bases and V 4 bases, and 3 bases lay outside the gene matches. CDR3 length: 15 residues. CDR3 loop: CASSPQGANTGELFF. The DNA of the CDR3 is TGCGCCAGCAGCCCACAGGGGGCTAACACCGGGGAGCTGTTTTTT. Full variable domain (rest looked up from reference TRBV5-1 and TRBJ2-2): KAGVTQTPRYLIKTRGQQVTLSCSPISGHRSVSWYQQTPGQGLQFLFEYFSETQRNKGNFPGRFSGRQFSNSRSEMNVSTLELGDSALYLCASSPQGANTGELFFGEGSRLTVL.

The V call is TRBV11-2, the J call TRBJ1-1, with a tentative D call TRBD1 (6 bases). Germline V gene data show CDR1 as SGHAT and CDR2 as FQNNGV. The CDR3 runs 14 residues. With 3 bases removed from V and 5 bases from J, the gap between germline ends came to 13 bases. The CDR3 here is CASSFSRGGTEAFF. The CDR3 DNA reads as TGTGCCAGCAGCTTCTCCAGGGGTGGGACTGAAGCTTTCTTT.

The chain joins TRBV11-3 to TRBJ2-1, with 7 bases that match TRBD2. J was trimmed by 6 bases and V by 1 base; bases with no gene match: 3. This CDR3 is built from 14 residues. From germline, CDR1 is SGHNT and CDR2 YENEEA. The CDR3 DNA is TGTGCCAGCAGCTTAGGGACTAGGGGCAATGAGCAGTTCTTC. Translating gives CASSLGTRGNEQFF. Full variable domain (missing parts from reference TRBV11-3 and TRBJ2-1): EAGVVQSPRYKIIEKKQPVAFWCNPISGHNTLYWYLQNLGQGPELLIRYENEEAVDDSQLPKDRFSAERLKGVDSTLKIQPAELGDSAVYLCASSLGTRGNEQFFGPGTRLTVL.

V is TRBV29-1 and J is TRBJ2-1; TRBD2 matches at 14 bases. This CDR3 has 14 residues. V was pared by 6 bases and J by 6 bases, with 4 bases of the junction left unmatched. Germline lookup yields CDR1 SQVTM and CDR2 ANQGSEA. The CDR3 DNA sequence: TGCAGCGTGGTCGGGACTAGCGGGAGCAATGAGCAGTTCTTC. This sequence encodes CSVVGTSGSNEQFF.

This chain uses TRBV6-5 with TRBJ1-5; maybe TRBD1 (6 bases). The CDR3 totals 16 residues. The V end lost 3 bases, the J end lost 1 base, and 13 bases lay between the germline ends. The V gene's germline CDR1 is MNHEY and CDR2 SVGAGI. This CDR3 reads CASSYRSRGSNQPQHF. The CDR3, as DNA: TGTGCCAGCAGTTATCGGTCCAGGGGCAGCAATCAGCCCCAGCATTTT.

This clone was seen once. This sequence joins TRBV5-1 and TRBJ1-5, with a tentative D call TRBD1 (6 bases). This CDR3 region has 14 residues. The germline CDR1 and CDR2 sequences are SGHRS and YFSETQ. V lost 0 bases, J lost 4 bases, and 8 bases lay in between. The CDR3 region is CASSLGTENQPQHF. CDR3 in DNA: TGCGCCAGCAGCTTGGGGACAGAAAATCAGCCCCAGCATTTT.